Listed below are T cell receptor beta chains from one sample, sequenced in a study of long-term antiretroviral therapy in people with HIV. Using immunoSEQ multiplex PCR, the repertoire was profiled, and TCRdb retains in-frame clones only, with some absent. Among tens of thousands of clones listed, more than 85% were seen once. The input for sequencing was unsorted PBMCs, taken 7.6 years after starting antiretroviral therapy. Every receptor here comes from a woman aged 40 to 50 with HIV. Each CDR3 is given with its conserved first and last residue. Each record gives: D gene, J gene, V gene, clone size, CDR3 protein, CDR3 DNA. D genes are given only for firm matches. Clone size is not always given. Where it is, it says once, few, many or a class for expanded clones.

d_call: NA; j_call: TRBJ1-2; v_call: TRBV27; clone_size: NA; cdr3_aa: CASSLSFQALGYTF; cdr3_nt: TGTGCCAGCAGTTTATCGTTCCAGGCGCTCGGCTACACCTTC
d_call: TRBD2; j_call: TRBJ2-7; v_call: TRBV10-3; clone_size: NA; cdr3_aa: CAISESKRGSSYEQYF; cdr3_nt: TGTGCCATCAGTGAGAGTAAGCGGGGGTCCTCCTACGAGCAGTACTTC
d_call: TRBD1; j_call: TRBJ2-7; v_call: TRBV2; clone_size: NA; cdr3_aa: CASSWTGGSYEQYF; cdr3_nt: TGTGCCAGCAGCTGGACAGGGGGCTCATACGAGCAGTACTTC
d_call: TRBD2; j_call: TRBJ2-1; v_call: TRBV9; clone_size: NA; cdr3_aa: CASSVDPSGAPPQFF; cdr3_nt: TGTGCCAGCAGCGTAGATCCTAGCGGGGCGCCGCCCCAGTTCTTC
d_call: TRBD2; j_call: TRBJ2-3; v_call: TRBV9; clone_size: NA; cdr3_aa: CASSLDEGLAGGHTQYF; cdr3_nt: TGTGCCAGCAGCTTAGACGAGGGACTAGCGGGGGGGCATACGCAGTATTTT
d_call: NA; j_call: TRBJ2-1; v_call: TRBV19; clone_size: once; cdr3_aa: CASSIEYTYNEQFF; cdr3_nt: TGTGCCAGTAGTATAGAGTACACCTACAATGAGCAGTTCTTC
d_call: NA; j_call: TRBJ1-4; v_call: TRBV5-1; clone_size: NA; cdr3_aa: CASGEDEKLFF; cdr3_nt: TGCGCCAGCGGGGAGGATGAAAAACTGTTTTTT
d_call: NA; j_call: TRBJ1-4; v_call: TRBV9; clone_size: NA; cdr3_aa: CASSSGAEKLFF; cdr3_nt: TGTGCCAGCAGCTCAGGGGCTGAAAAACTGTTTTTT
d_call: NA; j_call: TRBJ1-2; v_call: TRBV14; clone_size: NA; cdr3_aa: CASREGSIGGYTF; cdr3_nt: TGTGCCAGCAGAGAGGGGTCCATCGGTGGCTACACCTTC
d_call: NA; j_call: TRBJ2-4; v_call: TRBV2; clone_size: few; cdr3_aa: CASSERSGENIQYF; cdr3_nt: TGTGCCAGCAGTGAAAGATCGGGGGAAAACATTCAGTACTTC